One TCR beta chain is described in this entry. Its antigen is not known. Other nucleotide sequences from this sample produce the same CDR3. This entry is derived from a study of shared clonotypes between healthy human individuals. Terminally differentiated effector memory CD45RA+ cells were excluded from the naive CD8 cells, which were CD45RO-negative and positively selected for CCR7. Study-wide results and caveats: It was the few donors that limited the genetic and exposure-history diversity represented.

The assay was immunoSEQ multiplex PCR, and TCRdb's table has in-frame clones only and misses some. The repertoire holds about 2.1 million clones, with just over 90% as singletons. The germline gives CDR1 SGDLS, CDR2 YYNGEE. V was clipped by 0 bases and J by 2 bases, with 5 bases between them. The CDR3 has 13 amino acids. Sequenced sample: naive CD8+ T cells from PBMCs. This TCR derives from a young man in good health. Some clones in this sample may be carry-over from other donors' samples. The chain recombines TRBV9 with TRBJ1-1; D is undetermined. The CDR3 loop reads CASSVGANTEAFF. In nucleotides, the CDR3 is TGTGCCAGCAGCGTAGGAGCCAACACTGAAGCTTTCTTT.